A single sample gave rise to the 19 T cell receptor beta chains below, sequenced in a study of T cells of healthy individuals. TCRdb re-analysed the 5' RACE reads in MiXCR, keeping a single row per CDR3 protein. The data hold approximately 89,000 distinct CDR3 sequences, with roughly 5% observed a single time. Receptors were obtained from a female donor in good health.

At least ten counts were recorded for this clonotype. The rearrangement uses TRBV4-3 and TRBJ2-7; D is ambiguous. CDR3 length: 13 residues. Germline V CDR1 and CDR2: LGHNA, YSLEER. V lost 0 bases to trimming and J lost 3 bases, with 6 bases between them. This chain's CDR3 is CASSQDLVYEQYF. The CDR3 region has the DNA TGCGCCAGCAGCCAAGATCTCGTCTACGAGCAGTACTTC.

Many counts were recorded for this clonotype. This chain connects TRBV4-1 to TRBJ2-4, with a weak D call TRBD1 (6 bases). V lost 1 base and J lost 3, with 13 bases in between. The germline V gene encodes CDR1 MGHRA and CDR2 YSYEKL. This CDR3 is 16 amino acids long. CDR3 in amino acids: CASSQGQGNGKNIQYF. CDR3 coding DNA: TGCGCCAGCAGCCAAGGTCAGGGGAATGGCAAAAACATTCAGTACTTC.

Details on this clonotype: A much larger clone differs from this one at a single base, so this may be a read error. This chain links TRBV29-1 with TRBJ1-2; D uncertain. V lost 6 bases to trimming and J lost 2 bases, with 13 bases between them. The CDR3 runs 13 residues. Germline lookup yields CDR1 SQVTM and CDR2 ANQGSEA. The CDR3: CSVASGPNYGYTF. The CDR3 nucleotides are TGCAGCGTGGCGAGTGGCCCCAACTATGGCTACACCTTC. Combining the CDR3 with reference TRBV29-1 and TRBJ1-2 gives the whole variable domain SAVISQKPSRDICQRGTSLTIQCQVDSQVTMMFWYRQQPGQSLTLIATANQGSEATYESGFVIDKFPISRPNLTFSTLTVSNMSPEDSSIYLCSVASGPNYGYTFGSGTRLTVV.

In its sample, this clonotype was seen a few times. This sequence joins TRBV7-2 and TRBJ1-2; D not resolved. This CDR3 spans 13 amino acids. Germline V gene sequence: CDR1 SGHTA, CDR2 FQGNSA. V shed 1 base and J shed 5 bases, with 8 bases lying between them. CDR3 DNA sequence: TGTGCCAGCAGCTTAGTAGGAGAGTATGGCTACACCTTC. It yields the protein CASSLVGEYGYTF.

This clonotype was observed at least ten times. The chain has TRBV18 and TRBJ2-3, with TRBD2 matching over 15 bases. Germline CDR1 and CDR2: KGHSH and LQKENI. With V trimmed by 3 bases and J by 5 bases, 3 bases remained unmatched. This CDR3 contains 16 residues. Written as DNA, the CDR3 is TGTGCCAGCTCACCCCGGGGACTAGCGGGAGGAGATACGCAGTATTTT. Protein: CASSPRGLAGGDTQYF.

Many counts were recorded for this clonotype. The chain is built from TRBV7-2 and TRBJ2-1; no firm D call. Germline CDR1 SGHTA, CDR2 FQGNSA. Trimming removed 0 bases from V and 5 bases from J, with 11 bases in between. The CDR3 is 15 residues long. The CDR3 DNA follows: TGTGCCAGCAGCTTAGCGCTGGCAGACAACAATGAGCAGTTCTTC. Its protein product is CASSLALADNNEQFF.

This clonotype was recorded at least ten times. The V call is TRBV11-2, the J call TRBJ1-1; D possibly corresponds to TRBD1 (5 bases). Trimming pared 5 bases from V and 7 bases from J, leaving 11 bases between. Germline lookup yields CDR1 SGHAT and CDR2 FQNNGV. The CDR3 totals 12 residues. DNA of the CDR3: TGTGCCAGCAGCCCCGGCGGACATGAAGCTTTCTTT. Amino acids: CASSPGGHEAFF.

Here the CDR3 reads CAWSAGGITEAFF. DNA of the CDR3: TGTGCCTGGAGTGCAGGGGGCATCACTGAAGCTTTCTTT. The rearrangement links TRBV30 to TRBJ1-1; 8 bases align to TRBD1. The V segment lost 1 base and the J segment 4 bases; nucleotides outside the gene matches: 2. CDR1 and CDR2 from the germline V gene are GTSNPN and SVGIG (reference sequence). This CDR3 region has 13 residues.

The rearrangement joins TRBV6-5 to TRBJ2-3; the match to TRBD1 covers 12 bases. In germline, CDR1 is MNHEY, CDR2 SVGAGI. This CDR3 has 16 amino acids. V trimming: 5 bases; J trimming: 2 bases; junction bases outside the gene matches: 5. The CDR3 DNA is TGTGCCAGCAGTCCCCGGGACAGGGGGCTCACAGATACGCAGTATTTT. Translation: CASSPRDRGLTDTQYF.

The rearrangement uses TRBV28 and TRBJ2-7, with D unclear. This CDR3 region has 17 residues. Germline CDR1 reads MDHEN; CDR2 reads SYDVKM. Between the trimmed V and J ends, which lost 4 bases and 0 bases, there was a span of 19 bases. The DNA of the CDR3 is TGTGCCAGCAGTTCATCCCCAACTTTTTTACGCTCCTACGAGCAGTACTTC. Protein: CASSSSPTFLRSYEQYF.

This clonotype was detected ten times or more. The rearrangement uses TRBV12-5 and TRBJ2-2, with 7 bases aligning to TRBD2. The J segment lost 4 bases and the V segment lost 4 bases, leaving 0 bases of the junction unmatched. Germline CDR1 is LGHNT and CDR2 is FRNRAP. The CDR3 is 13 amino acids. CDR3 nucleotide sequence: TGTGCTAGTGGTTCGGGGGGCACCGGGGAGCTGTTTTTT. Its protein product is CASGSGGTGELFF.

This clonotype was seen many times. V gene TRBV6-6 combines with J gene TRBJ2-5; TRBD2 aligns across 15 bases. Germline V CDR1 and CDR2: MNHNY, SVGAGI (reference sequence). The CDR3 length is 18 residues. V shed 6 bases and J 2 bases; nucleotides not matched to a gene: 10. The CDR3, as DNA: TGTGCCAGCAGAGGACTAGCGGGAGGGTTAAGGGGGCAAGAGACCCAGTACTTC. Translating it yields CASRGLAGGLRGQETQYF.

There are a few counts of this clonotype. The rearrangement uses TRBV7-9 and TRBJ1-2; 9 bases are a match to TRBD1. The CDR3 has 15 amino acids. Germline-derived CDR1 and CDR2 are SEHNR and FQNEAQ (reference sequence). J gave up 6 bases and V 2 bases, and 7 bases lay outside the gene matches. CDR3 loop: CASSLLLGTGHGYTF. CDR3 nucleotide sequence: TGTGCCAGCAGCTTACTCCTCGGGACAGGGCATGGCTACACCTTC.

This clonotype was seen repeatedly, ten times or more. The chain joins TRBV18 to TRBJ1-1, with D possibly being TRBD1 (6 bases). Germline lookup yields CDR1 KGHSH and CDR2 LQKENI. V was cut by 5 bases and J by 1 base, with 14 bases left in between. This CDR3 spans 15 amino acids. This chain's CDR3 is CASSAPGTRNTEAFF. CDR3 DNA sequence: TGTGCCAGCTCAGCTCCCGGGACAAGGAACACTGAAGCTTTCTTT.

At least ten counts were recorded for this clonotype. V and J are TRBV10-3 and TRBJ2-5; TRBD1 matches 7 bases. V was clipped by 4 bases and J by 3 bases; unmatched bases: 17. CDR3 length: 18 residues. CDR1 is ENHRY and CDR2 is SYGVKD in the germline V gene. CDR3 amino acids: CAISGGPLTGTSKETQYF. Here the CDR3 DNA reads TGTGCCATCAGTGGGGGCCCCCTGACAGGGACGAGTAAAGAGACCCAGTACTTC.

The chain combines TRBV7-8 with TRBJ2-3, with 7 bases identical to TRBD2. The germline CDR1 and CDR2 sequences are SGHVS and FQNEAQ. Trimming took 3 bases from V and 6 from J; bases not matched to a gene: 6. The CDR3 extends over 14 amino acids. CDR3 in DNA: TGTGCCAGCAGCTTGGGCGGGAGAGGGGATACGCAGTATTTT. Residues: CASSLGGRGDTQYF.

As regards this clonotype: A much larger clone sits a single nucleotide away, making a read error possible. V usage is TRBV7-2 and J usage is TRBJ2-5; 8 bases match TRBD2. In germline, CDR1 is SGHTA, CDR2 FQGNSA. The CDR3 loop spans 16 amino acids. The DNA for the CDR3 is TGTGCCAGCAGCTTAAACGCCCGGGAGGGCCGAGAGGCCCAGTACTTC. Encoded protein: CASSLNAREGREAQYF. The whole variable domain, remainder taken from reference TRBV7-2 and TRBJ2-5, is GAGVSQSPSNKVTEKGKDVELRCDPISGHTALYWYRQSLGQGLEFLIYFQGNSAPDKSGLPSDRFSAERTGGSVSTLTIQRTQQEDSAVYLCASSLNAREGREAQYFGPGTRLLVL.

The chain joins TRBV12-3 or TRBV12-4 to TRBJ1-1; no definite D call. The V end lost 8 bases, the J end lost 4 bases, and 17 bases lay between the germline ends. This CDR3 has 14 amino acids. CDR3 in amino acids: CASAPGMVGTEAFF. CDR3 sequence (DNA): TGTGCCAGCGCACCTGGGATGGTTGGCACTGAAGCTTTCTTT.

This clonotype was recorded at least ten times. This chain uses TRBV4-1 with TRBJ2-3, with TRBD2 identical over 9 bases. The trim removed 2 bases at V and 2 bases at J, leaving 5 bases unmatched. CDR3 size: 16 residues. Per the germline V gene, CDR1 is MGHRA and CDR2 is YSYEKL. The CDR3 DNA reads TGCGCCAGCAGCCAAACTCTAGCGGGGTCCACAGATACGCAGTATTTT. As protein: CASSQTLAGSTDTQYF.